This T cell receptor (beta chain) is drawn from a study of T cells after somatic rescue of genetic block. CDR3 size: 15 residues. Germline V CDR1 and CDR2: MNHEY, SVGAGI. Trimming left V 5 bases short and J 2 bases short, with 16 bases between. TCRdb's copy holds only in-frame clones and misses some; the assay was immunoSEQ multiplex PCR. This repertoire shows 95,000 to 120,000 clones, 80% to 95% found once; its top ten account for about 1.5%. The TCR was taken from a woman in her late teens or twenties. The sequenced material came from peripheral blood mononuclear cells (PBMCs). V is TRBV6-5 and J is TRBJ2-7; D gene uncertain. The CDR3, as DNA: TGTGCCAGCAGTAATCCGTATCCGAGTCCCTACGAGCAGTACTTC. This sequence encodes CASSNPYPSPYEQYF.